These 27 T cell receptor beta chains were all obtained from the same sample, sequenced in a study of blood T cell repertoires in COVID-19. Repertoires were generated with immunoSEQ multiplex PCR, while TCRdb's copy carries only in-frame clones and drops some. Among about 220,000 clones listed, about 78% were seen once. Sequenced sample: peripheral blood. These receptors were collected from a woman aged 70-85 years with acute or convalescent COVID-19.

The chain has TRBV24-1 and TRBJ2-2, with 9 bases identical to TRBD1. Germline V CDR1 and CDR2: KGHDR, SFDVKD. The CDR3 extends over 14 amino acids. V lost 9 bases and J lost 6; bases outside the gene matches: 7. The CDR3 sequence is CATGDTGGPGELFF. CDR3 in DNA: TGTGCCACCGGAGATACAGGGGGCCCCGGGGAGCTGTTTTTT.

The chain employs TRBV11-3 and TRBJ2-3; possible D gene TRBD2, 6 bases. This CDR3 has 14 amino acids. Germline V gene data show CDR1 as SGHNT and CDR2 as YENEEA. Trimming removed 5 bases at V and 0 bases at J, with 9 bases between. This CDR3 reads CASSPRGSTDTQYF. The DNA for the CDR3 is TGTGCCAGCAGCCCCCGGGGGAGCACAGATACGCAGTATTTT.

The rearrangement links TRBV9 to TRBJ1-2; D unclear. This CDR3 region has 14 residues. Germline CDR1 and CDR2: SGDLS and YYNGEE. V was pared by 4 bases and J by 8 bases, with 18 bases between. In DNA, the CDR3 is TGTGCCAGCAGCCGACCAACAGTGAAAAGAGGCTACACCTTC. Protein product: CASSRPTVKRGYTF.

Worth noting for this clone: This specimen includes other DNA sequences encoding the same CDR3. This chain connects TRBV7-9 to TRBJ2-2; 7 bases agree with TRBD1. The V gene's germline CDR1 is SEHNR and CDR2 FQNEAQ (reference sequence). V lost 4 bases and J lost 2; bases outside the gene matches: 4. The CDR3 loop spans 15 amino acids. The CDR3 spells CASSSGQTNTGELFF. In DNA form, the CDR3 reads TGTGCCAGCAGCTCGGGACAGACTAACACCGGGGAGCTGTTTTTT.

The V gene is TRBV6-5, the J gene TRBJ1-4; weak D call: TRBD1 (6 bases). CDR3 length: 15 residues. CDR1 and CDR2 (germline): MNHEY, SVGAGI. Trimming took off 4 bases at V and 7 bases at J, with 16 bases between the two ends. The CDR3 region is CASSLQGYDGEKLFF. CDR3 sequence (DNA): TGTGCCAGCAGTTTACAGGGTTACGACGGTGAAAAACTGTTTTTT.

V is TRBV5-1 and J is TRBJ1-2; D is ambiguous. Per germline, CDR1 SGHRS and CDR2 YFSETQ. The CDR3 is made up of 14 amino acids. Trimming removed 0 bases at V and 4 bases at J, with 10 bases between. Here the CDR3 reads CASSLGGGGYGYTF. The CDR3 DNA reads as TGCGCCAGCAGCTTGGGTGGAGGTGGCTATGGCTACACCTTC.

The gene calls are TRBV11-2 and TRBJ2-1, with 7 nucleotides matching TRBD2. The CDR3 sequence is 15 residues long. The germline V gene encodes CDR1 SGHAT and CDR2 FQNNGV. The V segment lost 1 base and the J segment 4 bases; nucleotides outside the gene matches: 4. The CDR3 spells CASSLGSGLYNEQFF. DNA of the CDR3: TGTGCCAGCAGCTTAGGTAGCGGGCTTTACAATGAGCAGTTCTTC.

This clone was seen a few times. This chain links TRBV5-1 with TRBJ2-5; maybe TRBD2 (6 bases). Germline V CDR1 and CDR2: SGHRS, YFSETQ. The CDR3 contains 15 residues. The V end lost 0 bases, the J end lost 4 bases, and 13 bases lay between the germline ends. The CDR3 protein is CASSLGLGSRETQYF. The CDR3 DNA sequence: TGCGCCAGCAGCTTGGGACTAGGGAGTCGAGAGACCCAGTACTTC.

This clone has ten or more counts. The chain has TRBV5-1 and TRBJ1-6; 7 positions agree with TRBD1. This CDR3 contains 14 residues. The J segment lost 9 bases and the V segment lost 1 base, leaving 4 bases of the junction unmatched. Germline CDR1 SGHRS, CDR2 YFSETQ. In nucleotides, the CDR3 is TGCGCCAGCAGCTTGTCAACAGGGGCTTCACCCCTCCACTTT. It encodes CASSLSTGASPLHF.

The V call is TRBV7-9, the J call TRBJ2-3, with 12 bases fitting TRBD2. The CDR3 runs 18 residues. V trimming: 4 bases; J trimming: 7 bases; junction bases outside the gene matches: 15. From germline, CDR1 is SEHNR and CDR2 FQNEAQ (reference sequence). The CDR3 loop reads CASSSPTSGGTHFNTQYF. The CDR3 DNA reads TGTGCCAGCAGCTCCCCGACTAGCGGGGGCACCCATTTTAATACGCAGTATTTT.

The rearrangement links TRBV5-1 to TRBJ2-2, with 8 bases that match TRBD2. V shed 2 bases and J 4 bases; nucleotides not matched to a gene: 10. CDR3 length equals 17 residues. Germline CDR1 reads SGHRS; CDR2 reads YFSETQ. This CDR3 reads CASSFHGGASGTGELFF. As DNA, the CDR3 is TGCGCCAGCAGCTTCCACGGGGGGGCCTCGGGCACCGGGGAGCTGTTTTTT.

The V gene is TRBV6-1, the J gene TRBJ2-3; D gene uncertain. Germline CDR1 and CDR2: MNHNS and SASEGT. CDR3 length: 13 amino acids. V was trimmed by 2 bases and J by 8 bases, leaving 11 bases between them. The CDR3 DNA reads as TGTGCCAGCAGTGAAAATTTTTATTCTACGCAGTATTTT. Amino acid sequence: CASSENFYSTQYF.

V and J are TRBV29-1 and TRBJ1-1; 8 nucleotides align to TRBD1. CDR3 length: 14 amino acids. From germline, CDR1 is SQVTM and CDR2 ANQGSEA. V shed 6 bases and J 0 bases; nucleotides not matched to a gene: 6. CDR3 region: CSVRSGQVNTEAFF. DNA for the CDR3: TGCAGCGTGCGATCGGGACAGGTGAACACTGAAGCTTTCTTT.

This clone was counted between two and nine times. CDR3 loop: CASSDPGQGSSYEQYF. CDR3 nucleotide sequence: TGCGCCAGCAGTGACCCGGGACAGGGAAGCTCCTACGAGCAGTACTTC. V and J are TRBV10-2 and TRBJ2-7; 9 bases line up with TRBD1. Germline V CDR1 and CDR2: WSHSY, SAAADI. This CDR3 is built from 16 residues. V lost 3 bases to trimming and J lost 0 bases; unmatched junction nucleotides: 6.

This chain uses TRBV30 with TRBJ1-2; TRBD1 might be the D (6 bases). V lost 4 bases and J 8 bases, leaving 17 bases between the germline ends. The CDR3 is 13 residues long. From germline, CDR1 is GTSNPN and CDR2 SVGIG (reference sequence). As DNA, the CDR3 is TGTGCCTGGATGGGGCAGGGGATTGCGGGCTACACCTTC. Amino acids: CAWMGQGIAGYTF.

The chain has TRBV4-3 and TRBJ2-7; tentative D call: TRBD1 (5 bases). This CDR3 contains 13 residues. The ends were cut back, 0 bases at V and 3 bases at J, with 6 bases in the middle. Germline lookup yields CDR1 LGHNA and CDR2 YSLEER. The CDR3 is CASSQDRVYEQYF. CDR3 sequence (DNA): TGCGCCAGCAGCCAAGACAGGGTCTACGAGCAGTACTTC.

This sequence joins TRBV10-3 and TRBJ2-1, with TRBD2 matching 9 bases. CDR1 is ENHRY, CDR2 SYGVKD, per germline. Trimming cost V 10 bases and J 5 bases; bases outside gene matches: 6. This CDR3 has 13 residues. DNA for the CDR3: TGTGCCACTGAGACTAGCGGCGACAATGAGCAGTTCTTC. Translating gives CATETSGDNEQFF.

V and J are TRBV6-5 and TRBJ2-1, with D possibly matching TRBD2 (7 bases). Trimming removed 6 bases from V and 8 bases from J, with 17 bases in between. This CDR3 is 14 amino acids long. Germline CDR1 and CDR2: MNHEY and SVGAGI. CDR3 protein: CASSAEGGFDEQFF. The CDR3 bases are TGTGCCAGCAGCGCGGAGGGGGGGTTCGATGAGCAGTTCTTC.

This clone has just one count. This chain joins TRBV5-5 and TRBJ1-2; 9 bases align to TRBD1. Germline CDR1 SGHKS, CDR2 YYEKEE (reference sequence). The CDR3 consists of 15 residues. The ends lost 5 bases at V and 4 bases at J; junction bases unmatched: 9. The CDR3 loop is CASSFNRGQGYGYTF. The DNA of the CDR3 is TGTGCCAGCAGTTTCAACAGGGGGCAAGGCTATGGCTACACCTTC.

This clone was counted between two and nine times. The CDR3 reads CASSAGAGGTAKYNQPQHF. The CDR3, as DNA: TGCGCCAGCAGTGCCGGGGCGGGGGGGACAGCCAAATACAATCAGCCCCAGCATTTT. This rearrangement joins TRBV10-1 to TRBJ1-5; 7 bases map to TRBD1. The J segment lost 3 bases and the V segment lost 4 bases, leaving 18 bases of the junction unmatched. This CDR3 has 19 amino acids. CDR1 and CDR2 from the germline V gene are WNHNN and SYGVQD (reference sequence).

CDR3 DNA sequence: TGTGCTAGTGGTCCTGGGAGTGGCTACACCTTC. It encodes CASGPGSGYTF. The chain has TRBV12-5 and TRBJ1-2; D call uncertain. The CDR3 covers 11 residues. The V and J ends lost 5 bases and 7 bases respectively, with 8 bases between them. Germline V gene lookup returns CDR1 LGHNT and CDR2 FRNRAP. Filled out from reference TRBV12-5 and TRBJ1-2, the complete variable domain reads DARVTQTPRHKVTEMGQEVTMRCQPILGHNTVFWYRQTMMQGLELLAYFRNRAPLDDSGMPKDRFSAEMPDATLATLKIQPSEPRDSAVYFCASGPGSGYTFGSGTRLTVV.

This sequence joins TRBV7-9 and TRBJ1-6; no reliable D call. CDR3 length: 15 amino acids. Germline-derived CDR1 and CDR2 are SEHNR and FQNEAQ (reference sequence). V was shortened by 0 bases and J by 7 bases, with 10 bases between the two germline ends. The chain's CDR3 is CASSLASPGNSPLHF. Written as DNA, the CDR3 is TGTGCCAGCAGCTTAGCGTCTCCGGGGAATTCACCCCTCCACTTT. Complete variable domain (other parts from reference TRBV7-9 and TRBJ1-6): DTGVSQNPRHKITKRGQNVTFRCDPISEHNRLYWYRQTLGQGPEFLTYFQNEAQLEKSRLLSDRFSAERPKGSFSTLEIQRTEQGDSAMYLCASSLASPGNSPLHFGNGTRLTVT.

The CDR3 DNA reads as TGTGCCAGCAGCTTGGAGGGGGGGCCCACCTATGGCTACACCTTC. Its protein is CASSLEGGPTYGYTF. The chain is built from TRBV5-5 and TRBJ1-2; D is perhaps TRBD1 (6 bases). V lost 0 bases, J lost 4 bases, and 13 bases lay in between. Per the germline V gene, CDR1 is SGHKS and CDR2 is YYEKEE (reference sequence). The CDR3 has 15 residues. The full variable domain, with the rest looked up from reference TRBV5-5 and TRBJ1-2, is DAGVTQSPTHLIKTRGQQVTLRCSPISGHKSVSWYQQVLGQGPQFIFQYYEKEERGRGNFPDRFSARQFPNYSSELNVNALLLGDSALYLCASSLEGGPTYGYTFGSGTRLTVV.

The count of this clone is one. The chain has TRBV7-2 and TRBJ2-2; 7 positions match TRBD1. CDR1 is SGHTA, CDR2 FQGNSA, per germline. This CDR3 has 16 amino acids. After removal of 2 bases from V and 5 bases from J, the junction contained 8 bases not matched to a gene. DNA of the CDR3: TGTGCCAGCAGCTTAATTCCAGGACAGGCGACCGGGGAGCTGTTTTTT. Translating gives CASSLIPGQATGELFF.

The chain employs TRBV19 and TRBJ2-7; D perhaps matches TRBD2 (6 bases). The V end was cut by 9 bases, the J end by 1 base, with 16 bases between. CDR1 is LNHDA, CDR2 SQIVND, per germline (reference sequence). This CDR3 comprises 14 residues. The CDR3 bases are TGTGCCAGCTCCCGGGACTCGACTTCCTACGAGCAGTACGTC. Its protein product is CASSRDSTSYEQYV.

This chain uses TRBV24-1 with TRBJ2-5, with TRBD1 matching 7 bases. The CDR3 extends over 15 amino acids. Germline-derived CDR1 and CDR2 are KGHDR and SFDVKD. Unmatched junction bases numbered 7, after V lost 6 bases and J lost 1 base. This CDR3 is CATSRSRDSQETQYF. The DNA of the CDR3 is TGTGCCACCAGTCGATCCAGGGACAGCCAAGAGACCCAGTACTTC.

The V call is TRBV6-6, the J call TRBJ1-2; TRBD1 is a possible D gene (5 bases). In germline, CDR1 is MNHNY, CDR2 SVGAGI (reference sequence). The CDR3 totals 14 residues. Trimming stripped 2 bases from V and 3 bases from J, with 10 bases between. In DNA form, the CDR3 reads TGTGCCAGCAGTTACAGGGGTCGGGACTATGGCTACACCTTC. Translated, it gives CASSYRGRDYGYTF.